This TCR beta chain was identified during a study of shared clonotypes between healthy human individuals. This CDR3 region has 18 residues. The table came from immunoSEQ multiplex PCR; TCRdb's copy has only in-frame clones and leaves some out. The sample shows about 580,000 clones, 95% to 98% of them seen only once. In the naive CD8 group, cells lacked CD45RO and were positively selected for CCR7, so terminally differentiated effector memory CD45RA+ cells were left out. The clonotype originates from a man aged 30 to 45 in good health. Sequencing was carried out using naive CD8+ T cells sorted from blood. This chain links TRBV21-1 with TRBJ1-5. TRBV21-1 is noted as a pseudogene. The CDR3, as DNA: TGTGCCAGCAGTTCCCGACAGTCGGAGGAGGTGAGCAATCAGCCCCAGCATTTT. This codes for CASSSRQSEEVSNQPQHF.